This T cell receptor (beta chain) was documented in a study of tumor and adjacent non-tumor tissue in lung cancer. The wider study: Histology: eleven to twelve adenocarcinoma, a couple of squamous cell carcinoma, 1 small cell lung cancer. Stage I to III disease affected 10 men and roughly 5 women aged roughly 31 to 76. The study, taken as a whole, reports: Compared with tumor, normal lung showed significantly lower TCR diversity. Tumor repertoires had a smaller top 100 clone share than normal lung.

RNA was extracted from bulk tissue without any cell sorting. As concerns this clonotype: Its antigen is not known. The junction departs from the called germline gene at one end, perhaps through a read error.

The library came from three nested PCR rounds adapted from ARM-PCR protocols. TCRdb called the multiplex PCR reads again in MiXCR, with one record for every CDR3 protein. This table has about 110,000 distinct CDR3 sequences, approximately 80% appearing once. The sequenced material came from lung tumor tissue. The origin of this receptor is a man in his 70s with non-small cell lung cancer.

CDR3 sequence reads: CDTSGRSTYTQYF. Here the CDR3 DNA reads TGTGACACGTCTGGTCGAAGCACATATACGCAGTATTTT. The gene calls are TRBV11-2 and TRBJ2-3, with D hard to call. Germline V gene lookup returns CDR1 SGHAT and CDR2 FQNNGV. This CDR3 region has 13 residues.